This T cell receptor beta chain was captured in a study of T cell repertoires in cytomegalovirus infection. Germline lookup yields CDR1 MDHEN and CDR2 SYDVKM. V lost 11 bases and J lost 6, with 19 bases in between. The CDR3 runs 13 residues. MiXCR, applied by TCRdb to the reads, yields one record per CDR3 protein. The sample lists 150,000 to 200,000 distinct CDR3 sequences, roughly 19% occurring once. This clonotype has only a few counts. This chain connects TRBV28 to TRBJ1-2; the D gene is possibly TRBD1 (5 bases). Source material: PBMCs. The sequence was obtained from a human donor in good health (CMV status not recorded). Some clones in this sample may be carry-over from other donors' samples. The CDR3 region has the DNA TGTGCCGCCCGACGAGGGGTCCCAAATGGCTACACCTTC. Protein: CAARRGVPNGYTF.